Following are 5 T cell receptor beta chains from one sample sequenced in a study of shared clonotypes between healthy human individuals. Profiled with immunoSEQ multiplex PCR; TCRdb holds only in-frame clones, not every one. The sample records millions of clones, approximately 94% being singletons. CD45RO-negative, CCR7-positively selected cells formed the naive CD8 fraction, excluding terminally differentiated effector memory CD45RA+ cells. The sequencing input was naive CD8+ T cells from PBMCs. Receptors were obtained from a man between 18 and 35 years old in good health. Some clones in this sample may be carry-over from other donors' samples.

The V and J genes are TRBV10-3 and TRBJ2-3; 8 nucleotides line up with TRBD1. This CDR3 region has 20 residues. CDR1 and CDR2 (germline): ENHRY, SYGVKD. J gave up 1 base and V 3 bases, and 18 bases lay outside the gene matches. The CDR3 reads CAISERQGSPPLGGTDTQYF. The CDR3 nucleotides are TGTGCCATCAGTGAACGACAGGGGTCTCCTCCTCTGGGAGGCACAGATACGCAGTATTTT.

This chain links TRBV6-1 with TRBJ1-5; D gene uncertain. The CDR3 is 18 residues long. The V gene lost 2 bases and the J gene lost 2 bases, with 19 bases spanning the gap. Germline V gene lookup returns CDR1 MNHNS and CDR2 SASEGT. This chain's CDR3 is CASSEQRYTWIGNQPQHF. DNA of the CDR3: TGTGCCAGCAGTGAACAGAGATATACTTGGATAGGCAATCAGCCCCAGCATTTT.

The rearrangement joins TRBV12-5 to TRBJ2-1, with D unresolved. CDR1 LGHNT and CDR2 FRNRAP come from the germline V gene. Trimming left V 5 bases short and J 8 bases short, with 10 bases between. The CDR3 has 12 amino acids. CDR3 in amino acids: CASGPEKHEQFF. The DNA of the CDR3 is TGTGCTAGTGGTCCCGAGAAGCATGAGCAGTTCTTC.

The rearrangement uses TRBV27 and TRBJ1-6; the D gene is possibly TRBD1 (5 bases). From germline, CDR1 is MNHEY and CDR2 SMNVEV (reference sequence). V shed 3 bases and J shed 6 bases, with 9 bases lying between them. CDR3 length equals 14 residues. The CDR3 protein is CASSFSRGNSPLHF. The DNA for the CDR3 is TGTGCCAGCAGTTTCAGTAGGGGTAATTCACCCCTCCACTTT.

The rearrangement links TRBV15 to TRBJ2-3; the match to TRBD2 covers 8 bases. Per the germline V gene, CDR1 is LNHNV and CDR2 is YYDKDF (reference sequence). This CDR3 spans 16 amino acids. The junction had 14 bases not matched to a gene; V was cut back by 8 bases and J by 4 bases. The DNA of the CDR3 is TGTGCCACCGCCCTTACCATAGCGGGAATTTCAGATACGCAGTATTTT. Translated, it gives CATALTIAGISDTQYF. Full variable domain (missing parts from reference TRBV15 and TRBJ2-3): DAMVIQNPRYQVTQFGKPVTLSCSQTLNHNVMYWYQQKSSQAPKLLFHYYDKDFNNEADTPDNFQSRRPNTSFCFLDIRSPGLGDTAMYLCATALTIAGISDTQYFGPGTRLTVL.